The rows below give T cell receptor beta chains drawn from one sample of a study of blood T cells in healthy people across ages. One entry per CDR3 protein results from TCRdb running MiXCR on the 5' RACE reads. The table shows 380,000 or so distinct CDR3 sequences, with approximately 52% occurring only once. Sequences were obtained from blood. The receptor set was obtained from a man in his sixties in good health. Both conserved end residues are part of each CDR3. A D gene is named only where the DNA matches it firmly. Clone size is not always given. Where it is, it says once, few, many or a class for expanded clones.

v_gene	d_gene	j_gene	abundance	CDR3aa	CDR3nt
TRBV20-1	.	TRBJ2-5	.	CSATPSGYQETQYF	TGCAGTGCTACCCCGAGCGGGTACCAAGAGACCCAGTACTTC
TRBV12-3/TRBV12-4	.	TRBJ2-4	few	CASSSLRDSRLAKNIQYF	TGTGCCAGCAGTTCCCTCCGGGACTCGAGACTAGCCAAAAACATTCAGTACTTC
TRBV24-1	TRBD2	TRBJ2-1	.	CATETSWPLNEQFF	TGTGCCACCGAGACTAGCTGGCCCTTGAATGAGCAGTTCTTC
TRBV29-1	TRBD2	TRBJ2-7	.	CSVEGREGSYEQYF	TGCAGCGTTGAAGGGCGGGAGGGGTCCTACGAGCAGTACTTC
TRBV10-3	.	TRBJ1-6	.	CAISESGSYNSPLHF	TGTGCCATCAGTGAATCAGGGAGCTATAATTCACCCCTCCACTTT
TRBV28	.	TRBJ1-2	.	CASSMGGEGYGYTF	TGTGCCAGCAGCATGGGGGGGGAAGGCTATGGCTACACCTTC
TRBV29-1	.	TRBJ1-4	.	CSVEGSPRSGLFF	TGCAGCGTTGAAGGGAGCCCACGGTCTGGACTGTTTTTT
TRBV29-1	.	TRBJ2-3	few	CSVAGTGSTDTQYF	TGCAGCGTTGCCGGGACTGGAAGCACAGATACGCAGTATTTT
TRBV10-3	TRBD2	TRBJ2-7	once	CAISAGTSDREQYF	TGTGCCATCAGTGCCGGGACTAGCGATCGCGAGCAGTACTTC
TRBV15	TRBD2	TRBJ2-7	many	CATSRESGTSGSYEQYF	TGTGCCACCAGCAGGGAGAGTGGGACTAGCGGCTCCTACGAGCAGTACTTC
TRBV7-2	TRBD1	TRBJ1-2	few	CASSQGPQGEGYTF	TGTGCCAGCAGCCAAGGCCCCCAGGGGGAGGGCTACACCTTC
TRBV6-5	.	TRBJ2-7	.	CASSRPEQYF	TGTGCCAGCAGTCGACCCGAGCAGTACTTC
TRBV6-1	.	TRBJ2-1	.	CASSELGRGGINEQFF	TGTGCCAGCAGTGAACTCGGCAGGGGGGGGATCAATGAGCAGTTCTTC
TRBV7-2	.	TRBJ1-1	.	CASSLAGDTEAFF	TGTGCCAGCAGCTTAGCAGGAGACACTGAAGCTTTCTTT
TRBV11-2	TRBD2	TRBJ2-4	few	CASSLGGTSGGEQYF	TGTGCCAGCAGCTTAGGAGGGACTAGCGGTGGGGAGCAGTACTTC
TRBV6-5	TRBD1	TRBJ2-7	few	CASSLAGQGSYEQYF	TGTGCCAGCAGTTTGGCAGGACAGGGGTCCTACGAGCAGTACTTC
TRBV5-1	.	TRBJ2-1	few	CASSLVGGSDEQFF	TGCGCCAGCAGCTTGGTAGGAGGCTCGGATGAGCAGTTCTTC
TRBV11-2	.	TRBJ2-5	.	CASSLATPGEQYF	TGTGCCAGCAGCTTAGCGACCCCCGGAGAACAGTACTTC